The 19 T cell receptor beta chains presented below share a single source sample, sequenced in a study of blood T cell repertoires in COVID-19. Repertoires were generated with immunoSEQ multiplex PCR, while TCRdb's copy carries only in-frame clones and drops some. In the table there are about 50,000 clones, roughly 80% of which are singletons. The sequenced material came from peripheral blood. The receptor source for this set is a man in his sixties with acute or convalescent COVID-19.

V usage is TRBV14 and J usage is TRBJ1-2; 7 nucleotides line up with TRBD1. From germline, CDR1 is SGHDN and CDR2 FVKESK. The J segment lost 2 bases and the V segment lost 1 base, leaving 1 base of the junction unmatched. The CDR3 runs 14 residues. CDR3 sequence (DNA): TGTGCCAGCAGCCAAGGACAGGGAAACTATGGCTACACCTTC. Translated, it gives CASSQGQGNYGYTF. The full variable domain, in which reference TRBV14 and TRBJ1-2 provide the parts outside the CDR3, is EAGVTQFPSHSVIEKGQTVTLRCDPISGHDNLYWYRRVMGKEIKFLLHFVKESKQDESGMPNNRFLAERTGGTYSTLKVQPAELEDSGVYFCASSQGQGNYGYTFGSGTRLTVV.

Only a few counts were recorded for this clone. The chain uses TRBV27 and TRBJ1-2; D remains unclear. There are 15 residues in the CDR3. Per germline, CDR1 MNHEY and CDR2 SMNVEV (reference sequence). Trimming pared 7 bases from V and 5 bases from J, leaving 20 bases between. Here the CDR3 reads CASTTFSGFGYGYTF. In DNA form, the CDR3 reads TGTGCCAGCACCACGTTTTCGGGTTTCGGATATGGCTACACCTTC.

J is TRBJ1-5 and V is TRBV6-6, with 7 bases aligning to TRBD1. CDR1 is MNHNY and CDR2 is SVGAGI in the germline V gene (reference sequence). V shed 0 bases and J 7 bases; nucleotides not matched to a gene: 3. This CDR3 comprises 14 residues. This chain's CDR3 is CASSYSSTGQPQHF. CDR3 in DNA: TGTGCCAGCAGTTACTCTTCGACAGGGCAGCCCCAGCATTTT.

V gene TRBV3-1 (or the pseudogene TRBV3-2) combines with J gene TRBJ1-6; D is ambiguous. The CDR3 has 13 residues. CDR1 LGHDT and CDR2 YNNKEL come from the germline V gene (reference sequence). Trimming removed 4 bases from V and 7 bases from J, with 8 bases in between. The CDR3 is CASSLGRNSPLHF. The CDR3 DNA sequence: TGTGCCAGCAGCCTAGGGAGAAATTCACCCCTCCACTTT.

V is TRBV19 and J is TRBJ1-3, with a weak D call TRBD1 (5 bases). Germline values: CDR1 LNHDA, CDR2 SQIVND (reference sequence). V was shortened by 5 bases and J by 0 bases, with 14 bases between the two germline ends. The CDR3 loop spans 16 amino acids. DNA for the CDR3: TGTGCCAGTAGTGGGGCTTGGGGCACCTCTGGAAACACCATATATTTT. As protein: CASSGAWGTSGNTIYF.

This chain uses TRBV4-2 with TRBJ2-3, with TRBD2 identical over 10 bases. The germline gives CDR1 LGHNA, CDR2 YNFKEQ. V was clipped by 4 bases and J by 4 bases; unmatched bases: 11. There are 17 residues in the CDR3. CDR3 sequence (DNA): TGTGCCAGCAGCCGAAGGCCGGGACTAGCGAGTCCAGATACGCAGTATTTT. It yields the protein CASSRRPGLASPDTQYF.

This chain links TRBV5-1 with TRBJ1-1, with 11 bases identical to TRBD1. The length of the CDR3 is 15 residues. From germline, CDR1 is SGHRS and CDR2 YFSETQ. V was clipped by 4 bases and J by 5 bases; unmatched bases: 7. The CDR3 DNA follows: TGCGCCAGCAGCCCCCGGACAGGGGGCGTAACTGAAGCTTTCTTT. This gives the protein CASSPRTGGVTEAFF.

This clone has only one observation. The CDR3 region has the DNA TGTGCCAGTTCCTCGGGGACAGCGTTTATTTACGGGGGCTACACCTTC. It translates to CASSSGTAFIYGGYTF. The chain joins TRBV19 to TRBJ1-2, with 7 bases matching TRBD1. V lost 8 bases, J lost 8 bases, and 20 bases stayed unmatched. Germline values: CDR1 LNHDA, CDR2 SQIVND (reference sequence). There are 16 residues in the CDR3.

CDR3 in DNA: TGTGCCAGCAGTCGGGACAGGACGACCTACGAGCAGTACTTC. Its protein is CASSRDRTTYEQYF. The chain links TRBV6-5 to TRBJ2-7; 8 nucleotides line up with TRBD1. Germline-derived CDR1 and CDR2 are MNHEY and SVGAGI. The CDR3 extends over 14 amino acids. The V segment lost 5 bases and the J segment 2 bases; nucleotides outside the gene matches: 5.

V and J are TRBV6-6 and TRBJ1-1; D is perhaps TRBD1 (5 bases). The germline V gene encodes CDR1 MNHNY and CDR2 SVGAGI (reference sequence). V shed 6 bases and J shed 1 base, with 9 bases lying between them. The CDR3 runs to 13 residues. The CDR3 is CASRHTGNTEAFF. CDR3 nucleotide sequence: TGTGCCAGCAGGCATACAGGGAACACTGAAGCTTTCTTT.

The chain uses TRBV12-5 and TRBJ2-2; 8 bases line up with TRBD1. The V segment lost 3 bases and the J segment 6 bases; nucleotides outside the gene matches: 15. Germline V gene lookup returns CDR1 LGHNT and CDR2 FRNRAP. There are 18 residues in the CDR3. The CDR3 DNA follows: TGTGCTAGTGGTTTCGACCACGGCTCAGGGGGCACCGCCGGGGAGCTGTTTTTT. Translating gives CASGFDHGSGGTAGELFF. Combining the CDR3 with reference TRBV12-5 and TRBJ2-2 gives the whole variable domain DARVTQTPRHKVTEMGQEVTMRCQPILGHNTVFWYRQTMMQGLELLAYFRNRAPLDDSGMPKDRFSAEMPDATLATLKIQPSEPRDSAVYFCASGFDHGSGGTAGELFFGEGSRLTVL.

The chain joins TRBV29-1 to TRBJ2-7; TRBD1 matches 7 bases. Germline lookup yields CDR1 SQVTM and CDR2 ANQGSEA. Trimming cost V 6 bases and J 1 base; bases outside gene matches: 6. This CDR3 region has 13 residues. CDR3 sequence: CSVRRQGSYEQYF. The CDR3, as DNA: TGCAGCGTCCGCAGACAGGGATCCTACGAGCAGTACTTC.

The V and J genes are TRBV5-1 and TRBJ1-1; tentative D call: TRBD1 (5 bases). Germline CDR1 is SGHRS and CDR2 is YFSETQ. The length of the CDR3 is 14 residues. Trimming cost V 2 bases and J 0 bases, with 8 bases left between them. The CDR3 DNA reads TGCGCCAGCAGCTTAGGACAAATGAACACTGAAGCTTTCTTT. Amino acid sequence: CASSLGQMNTEAFF.

The chain couples TRBV6-5 to TRBJ2-1; D perhaps matches TRBD2 (5 bases). The CDR3 runs 15 residues. Trimming took 2 bases from V and 3 from J, leaving 11 bases between them. Germline CDR1 MNHEY, CDR2 SVGAGI. In DNA form, the CDR3 reads TGTGCCAGCAGTTACGAAGGGAGCGGCTACAATGAGCAGTTCTTC. Its translation is CASSYEGSGYNEQFF.

The chain uses TRBV5-4 and TRBJ1-1; D unresolved. Germline-derived CDR1 and CDR2 are SGHNT and YYREEE (reference sequence). Trimming left V 5 bases short and J 4 bases short, with 9 bases between. This CDR3 comprises 12 residues. CDR3 DNA: TGTGCCAGCAGGGGCTCGACCACTGAAGCTTTCTTT. Its protein is CASRGSTTEAFF.

The J gene is TRBJ1-4, the V gene TRBV5-1; 7 bases are shared with TRBD1. Unmatched junction bases numbered 2, after V lost 1 base and J lost 8 bases. The CDR3 is made up of 13 amino acids. Germline loops: CDR1 SGHRS, CDR2 YFSETQ. CDR3 region: CASSLIQGEKLFF. DNA for the CDR3: TGCGCCAGCAGCTTGATACAGGGGGAAAAACTGTTTTTT.

The chain couples TRBV5-4 to TRBJ1-5; the D is unclear. Germline CDR1 is SGHNT and CDR2 is YYREEE (reference sequence). This CDR3 has 17 residues. Trimming took off 1 base at V and 1 base at J, with 15 bases between the two ends. The CDR3 DNA follows: TGTGCCAGCAGCTTGCATTCCGGGGTCAAGAGCAATCAGCCCCAGCATTTT. It specifies CASSLHSGVKSNQPQHF.

This clone was counted only a few times. The V and J genes are TRBV2 and TRBJ1-5, with 7 nucleotides matching TRBD1. This CDR3 spans 14 amino acids. The germline CDR1 and CDR2 sequences are SNHLY and FYNNEI. The trim removed 6 bases at V and 2 bases at J, leaving 4 bases unmatched. The CDR3 nucleotides read TGTGCCAGCAGCTTGGGGACAGGCAATCAGCCCCAGCATTTT. Protein: CASSLGTGNQPQHF.

This chain uses TRBV4-3 with TRBJ1-2, with D possibly being TRBD1 (5 bases). Germline-derived CDR1 and CDR2 are LGHNA and YSLEER. Deletions cut 0 bases from V and 6 bases from J, with 8 bases between. The CDR3 sequence is 13 residues long. In DNA, the CDR3 is TGCGCCAGCAGCCAAGATGGAGGGGATGGCTACACCTTC. It codes for CASSQDGGDGYTF.